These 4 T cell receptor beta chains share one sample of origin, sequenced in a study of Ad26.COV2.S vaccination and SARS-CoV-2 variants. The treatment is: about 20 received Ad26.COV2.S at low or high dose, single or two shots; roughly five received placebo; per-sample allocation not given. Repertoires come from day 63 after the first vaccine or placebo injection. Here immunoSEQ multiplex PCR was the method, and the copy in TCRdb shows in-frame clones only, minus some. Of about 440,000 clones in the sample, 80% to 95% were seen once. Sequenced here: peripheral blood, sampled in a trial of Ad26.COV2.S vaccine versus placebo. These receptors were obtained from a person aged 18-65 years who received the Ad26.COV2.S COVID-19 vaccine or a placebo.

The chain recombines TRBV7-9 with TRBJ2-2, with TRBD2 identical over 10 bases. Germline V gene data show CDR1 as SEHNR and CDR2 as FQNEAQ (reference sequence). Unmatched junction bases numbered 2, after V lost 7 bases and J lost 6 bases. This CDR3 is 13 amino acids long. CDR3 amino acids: CASTGLAAGELFF. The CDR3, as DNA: TGTGCCAGCACAGGACTAGCGGCCGGGGAGCTGTTTTTT. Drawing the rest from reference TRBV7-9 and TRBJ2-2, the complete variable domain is DTGVSQNPRHKITKRGQNVTFRCDPISEHNRLYWYRQTLGQGPEFLTYFQNEAQLEKSRLLSDRFSAERPKGSFSTLEIQRTEQGDSAMYLCASTGLAAGELFFGEGSRLTVL.

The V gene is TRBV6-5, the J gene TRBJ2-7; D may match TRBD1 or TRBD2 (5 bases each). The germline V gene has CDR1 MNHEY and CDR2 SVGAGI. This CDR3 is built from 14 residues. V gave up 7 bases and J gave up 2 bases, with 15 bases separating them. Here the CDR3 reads CASIPGPSTYEQYF. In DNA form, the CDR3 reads TGTGCCAGCATCCCGGGACCATCCACCTACGAGCAGTACTTC.

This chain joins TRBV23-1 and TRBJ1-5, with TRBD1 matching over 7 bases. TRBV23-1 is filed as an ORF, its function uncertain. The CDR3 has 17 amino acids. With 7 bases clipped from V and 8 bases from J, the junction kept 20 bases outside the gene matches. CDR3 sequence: CASTYGTAEGAIKPQHF. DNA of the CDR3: TGCGCCAGCACTTACGGGACAGCTGAAGGTGCAATTAAGCCCCAGCATTTT.

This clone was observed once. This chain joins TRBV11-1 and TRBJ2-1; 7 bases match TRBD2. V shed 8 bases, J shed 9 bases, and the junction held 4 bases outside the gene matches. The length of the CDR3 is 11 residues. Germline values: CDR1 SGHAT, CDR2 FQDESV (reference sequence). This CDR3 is CASGSGFEQFF. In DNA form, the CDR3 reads TGTGCCAGCGGTAGCGGGTTTGAGCAGTTCTTC.